These 14 T cell receptor beta chains originate from one sample sequenced in a study of CD8 T cells in ankylosing spondylitis. MiXCR, applied by TCRdb to the 5' RACE reads, yields one record per CDR3 protein. The sample has about 96,000 distinct CDR3 sequences, roughly 9.6% seen once. The sample consisted of blood, either unsorted or a sorted T cell fraction (not recorded which). Receptors originate from a male donor with ankylosing spondylitis or in good health (not recorded which).

This clonotype was picked up many times. The chain uses TRBV6-5 and TRBJ2-1, with 11 bases matching TRBD1. From germline, CDR1 is MNHEY and CDR2 SVGAGI. The CDR3 length is 15 residues. The V and J ends lost 4 bases and 7 bases, in that order; junction bases with no gene match: 6. CDR3 amino acids: CASSFRRDRGNEQFF. The CDR3 DNA reads as TGTGCCAGCAGTTTCCGCCGGGACAGGGGGAATGAGCAGTTCTTC.

This clonotype has only a few counts. The genes are TRBV27 and TRBJ2-4; weak D call: TRBD2 (6 bases). Germline loops: CDR1 MNHEY, CDR2 SMNVEV (reference sequence). V lost 8 bases to trimming and J lost 4 bases, with 15 bases between them. This CDR3 is 14 amino acids long. The CDR3 sequence is CASAAREGKNIQYF. Here the CDR3 DNA reads TGTGCCAGCGCGGCGCGGGAAGGAAAAAACATTCAGTACTTC.

This clonotype was found many times. The rearrangement joins TRBV27 to TRBJ2-3; 7 bases fit TRBD2. The CDR3 runs 14 residues. J gave up 4 bases and V 3 bases, and 4 bases lay outside the gene matches. Germline V gene sequence: CDR1 MNHEY, CDR2 SMNVEV (reference sequence). The CDR3: CASSLGGASDTQYF. In DNA, the CDR3 is TGTGCCAGCAGTTTGGGAGGGGCCTCAGATACGCAGTATTTT.

In its sample, this clonotype was seen many times. The chain uses TRBV29-1 and TRBJ2-2; TRBD1 aligns across 7 bases. The CDR3 extends over 16 amino acids. The junction had 11 bases not matched to a gene; V was cut back by 6 bases and J by 1 base. The germline CDR1 and CDR2 sequences are SQVTM and ANQGSEA. CDR3 loop: CSVQPPGQKNTGELFF. The CDR3, as DNA: TGCAGCGTGCAACCCCCGGGACAGAAGAACACCGGGGAGCTGTTTTTT.

The chain couples TRBV7-9 to TRBJ2-2; TRBD1 is a possible D gene (5 bases). The CDR3 has 15 amino acids. Trimming stripped 3 bases from V and 7 bases from J, with 15 bases between. Germline CDR1 SEHNR, CDR2 FQNEAQ (reference sequence). The CDR3 spells CASSFFGRARGELFF. The CDR3 DNA reads as TGTGCCAGCAGCTTCTTCGGCAGGGCCCGCGGGGAGCTGTTTTTT.

This clonotype was found a few times. The rearrangement uses TRBV7-9 and TRBJ2-5; 7 bases are shared with TRBD1. From germline, CDR1 is SEHNR and CDR2 FQNEAQ (reference sequence). This CDR3 has 14 residues. V lost 4 bases to trimming and J lost 3 bases; unmatched junction nucleotides: 5. The CDR3 DNA reads as TGTGCCAGCAGCTCTCGGGACAGTGAAGAGACCCAGTACTTC. Encoded protein: CASSSRDSEETQYF.

The genes are TRBV7-2 and TRBJ2-1, with a weak D call TRBD2 (7 bases). The CDR3 runs to 14 residues. Trimming pared 4 bases from V and 8 bases from J, leaving 15 bases between. The germline gives CDR1 SGHTA, CDR2 FQGNSA. CDR3 region: CASSSPGGFYEQFF. The CDR3, as DNA: TGTGCCAGCAGCTCCCCGGGGGGCTTCTATGAGCAGTTCTTC.

This clonotype was observed many times. The chain employs TRBV29-1 and TRBJ1-2, with a weak D call TRBD1 (6 bases). Trimming pared 6 bases from V and 3 bases from J, leaving 11 bases between. This CDR3 has 12 residues. Germline V CDR1 and CDR2: SQVTM, ANQGSEA. The DNA of the CDR3 is TGCAGCGTGCAGACAGGATACTATGGCTACACCTTC. It yields the protein CSVQTGYYGYTF. Full variable domain (outside the CDR3, taken from reference TRBV29-1 and TRBJ1-2): SAVISQKPSRDICQRGTSLTIQCQVDSQVTMMFWYRQQPGQSLTLIATANQGSEATYESGFVIDKFPISRPNLTFSTLTVSNMSPEDSSIYLCSVQTGYYGYTFGSGTRLTVV.

There are many counts of this clonotype. J is TRBJ1-4 and V is TRBV20-1; D uncertain. This CDR3 region has 15 residues. With 3 bases removed from V and 4 bases from J, the gap between germline ends came to 15 bases. CDR1 is DFQATT and CDR2 is SNEGSKA in the germline V gene (reference sequence). Written as DNA, the CDR3 is TGCAGTGCTAGTTCCAGGATGAGGATTAATGAAAAACTGTTTTTT. Translation: CSASSRMRINEKLFF.

On this clonotype: One junction end does not reproduce the germline sequence, and a read error may be involved. The rearrangement joins TRBV30 to TRBJ2-3; 10 nucleotides line up with TRBD2. CDR1 is GTSNPN and CDR2 is SVGIG in the germline V gene (reference sequence). CDR3 length: 18 residues. The CDR3 region is CTWSVIPSGGRITDTQYF. CDR3 in DNA: TGTACCTGGAGTGTAATCCCTAGCGGGGGCCGAATCACAGATACGCAGTATTTT.

Many counts were recorded for this clonotype. The chain couples TRBV20-1 to TRBJ2-1; 11 bases align to TRBD2. V gave up 5 bases and J gave up 3 bases; unmatched junction bases: 6. This CDR3 has 15 residues. Germline CDR1 is DFQATT and CDR2 is SNEGSKA (reference sequence). The CDR3, as DNA: TGCAGTGCTGCGCCGGGACTAGCGGACTACAATGAGCAGTTCTTC. It codes for CSAAPGLADYNEQFF.

The rearrangement joins TRBV6-2 or TRBV6-3 to TRBJ2-7; 7 nucleotides align to TRBD1. This CDR3 contains 15 residues. Germline values: CDR1 MNHEY, CDR2 SVGEGT. Trimming removed 5 bases from V and 3 bases from J; junction bases left unmatched: 10. This CDR3 is CASSSDLTGIYEQYF. The CDR3 DNA is TGTGCCAGCAGTAGCGACCTGACAGGGATCTACGAGCAGTACTTC.

In this sample, this clonotype turned up many times. The V gene is TRBV11-2, the J gene TRBJ2-3; no firm D call. Trimming took off 1 base at V and 3 bases at J, with 2 bases between the two ends. This CDR3 is 12 amino acids long. Looked up from germline, CDR1 is SGHAT and CDR2 is FQNNGV. CDR3 protein: CASSLATDTQYF. The CDR3 region has the DNA TGTGCCAGCAGCTTAGCGACAGATACGCAGTATTTT.

This clonotype was seen at least ten times. This chain links TRBV5-1 with TRBJ2-1; no clear D. Germline-derived CDR1 and CDR2 are SGHRS and YFSETQ. This CDR3 spans 15 amino acids. V lost 3 bases to trimming and J lost 1 base, with 11 bases between them. The CDR3 region is CASSWAVASYNEQFF. The CDR3 DNA is TGCGCCAGCAGCTGGGCGGTCGCTTCCTACAATGAGCAGTTCTTC.